The clone carrying this T cell receptor (beta chain) was seen a handful of times. Its antigen is still unknown. The data originate from a study of T cells after yellow fever vaccination. At the level of the study: For low cell numbers, libraries were made with SMART-Seq v4 Ultra Low Input. General study findings and limits: Repertoires sorted by FACS could include abundant clonotypes that are contaminants from the bulk population. Weaker in magnitude, the secondary response showed a faster peak on day 5 versus 15.

The V gene end was trimmed by 6 bases and the J gene end by 2 bases; junction bases not matched to a gene: 9. The germline V gene has CDR1 SGHAT and CDR2 FQNNGV. CDR3 size: 16 residues. TCR cDNA, made by 5'RACE template switching, carried an added universal primer site and UMIs. TCRdb recomputed calls from the 5' RACE reads with MiXCR, one row per CDR3 protein. The sample consists of around 530,000 distinct CDR3 sequences, 17% of them appearing once. Sequences were derived from PBMCs, sampled about 5 days after the first yellow fever vaccination. The chain combines TRBV11-2 with TRBJ2-1, with 8 bases that match TRBD2. The source of this sequence is a young man who received the YFV17D yellow fever vaccine. The CDR3 DNA is TGTGCCAGCAGGCATGGCCGGGGGGGGACCTACAATGAGCAGTTCTTC. As protein: CASRHGRGGTYNEQFF.